The clone carrying this TCR beta chain was observed a handful of times. The data are from a study of shared clonotypes between healthy human individuals. As processed by the authors: ImmunoSEQ output held junction-only sequences without quality scores, so filtering differed. Profiling relied on immunoSEQ multiplex PCR, and the TCRdb table lists in-frame clones only, not all of them. That table furnishes V, J and clone size, whereas the DNA furnished D and trimming. The sample holds 2 million to 2.5 million clones; almost 96% are singletons and the top ten take approximately 0.13%. Germline V gene data show CDR1 as SEHNR and CDR2 as FQNEAQ (reference sequence). The V gene lost 4 bases and the J gene lost 0 bases, with 2 bases spanning the gap. The CDR3 has 12 residues.

Material: naive CD4+ T cells sorted from blood. Noted subset: CD45RA+ positively selected. This chain uses TRBV7-9 with TRBJ2-3; the D is unclear. The source is a man aged 18 to 29 in good health. The CDR3 is CASSYSTDTQYF. For the CDR3, the DNA is TGTGCCAGCAGCTACAGCACAGATACGCAGTATTTT.